The 24 T cell receptor beta chains reported below all come from one sample, sequenced in a study of metastatic and nonmetastatic thyroid tumors. Using MiXCR, TCRdb re-called clones from the PCR reads. The data show about 14,000 clones, about an eighth seen once. Ahead of thyroid surgery, no patient had received treatment of any kind. Sequencing was performed on blood. These receptors were obtained from a female donor with papillary thyroid cancer or a benign thyroid nodule (not recorded which). Some clones in this sample may be carry-over from other donors' samples.

The chain joins TRBV27 to TRBJ2-1; D gene ambiguous. The CDR3 extends over 18 amino acids. Germline V gene data show CDR1 as MNHEY and CDR2 as SMNVEV (reference sequence). Trimming removed 4 bases at V and 1 base at J, with 20 bases between. Here the CDR3 DNA reads TGTGCCAGCAGTTCCCAATCCCGGCTAGGCCCATCCTACAATGAGCAGTTCTTC. Translated: CASSSQSRLGPSYNEQFF.

The chain links TRBV28 to TRBJ2-1; 14 bases are shared with TRBD2. Trimming took 6 bases from V and 6 from J; bases not matched to a gene: 7. The germline CDR1 and CDR2 sequences are MDHEN and SYDVKM. This CDR3 has 16 amino acids. CDR3: CASSTRTSGRFNEQFF. CDR3 DNA sequence: TGTGCCAGCAGCACCCGGACTAGCGGGAGGTTCAATGAGCAGTTCTTC.

This clone came up many times. CDR3 DNA sequence: TGTGCCACCAGCAGAGACAGACAGCCCCAGCATTTT. It codes for CATSRDRQPQHF. The chain uses TRBV15 and TRBJ1-5; the D is unclear. The CDR3 has 12 residues. CDR1 and CDR2 (germline): LNHNV, YYDKDF (reference sequence). Between the trimmed V and J ends, which lost 0 bases and 7 bases, there was a span of 4 bases.

In this sample, this clone turned up many times. The rearrangement links TRBV4-2 to TRBJ2-1, with 8 nucleotides matching TRBD1. The CDR3 length is 15 residues. J lost 5 bases, V lost 2 bases, and 5 bases had no gene match. Germline V lookup: CDR1 LGHNA, CDR2 YNFKEQ. The DNA for the CDR3 is TGTGCCAGCAGCCAACCTGGACAGGGTCACAATGAGCAGTTCTTC. It specifies CASSQPGQGHNEQFF.

By sample share, this clone is medium-sized. V usage is TRBV19 and J usage is TRBJ2-7, with TRBD1 matching over 8 bases. CDR1 LNHDA and CDR2 SQIVND come from the germline V gene (reference sequence). The CDR3 consists of 15 residues. The J segment lost 6 bases and the V segment lost 6 bases, leaving 13 bases of the junction unmatched. This chain's CDR3 is CASRATGTGNSEQYF. CDR3 DNA sequence: TGTGCCAGTAGGGCCACCGGGACAGGTAACAGCGAGCAGTACTTC.

This clone was counted a few times. Sequence at one end of the junction differs from germline and may be a read error. Other DNA sequences in this specimen translate into the identical CDR3. The chain carries TRBV18 and TRBJ1-1, with 8 bases identical to TRBD1. The length of the CDR3 is 15 residues. Germline V gene data show CDR1 as KGHSH and CDR2 as LQKENI. This CDR3 is CASSPPSGGITEAFF. CDR3 coding DNA: TGTGCCAGCTCACCACCGTCAGGGGGCATCACTGAAGCCTTCTTT.

This clone was found many times. The V and J genes are TRBV3-1 and TRBJ2-2; 7 positions match TRBD1. This CDR3 spans 18 amino acids. V lost 0 bases, J lost 4 bases, and 11 bases stayed unmatched. CDR1 and CDR2 from the germline V gene are LGHDT and YNNKEL (reference sequence). CDR3 sequence: CASSQELARGPGTGELFF. The CDR3 DNA reads as TGTGCCAGCAGCCAAGAGTTAGCGAGGGGGCCGGGCACCGGGGAGCTGTTTTTT.

This clone was detected many times. This chain uses TRBV7-8 with TRBJ2-2, with D possibly matching TRBD1 (5 bases). Looked up from germline, CDR1 is SGHVS and CDR2 is FQNEAQ. The CDR3 spans 13 residues. Trimming took off 5 bases at V and 4 bases at J, with 8 bases between the two ends. CDR3 nucleotides: TGTGCCAGCAGCCAGGGATCCACCGGGGAGCTGTTTTTT. This translates into CASSQGSTGELFF.

This clone was recorded at least ten times. The chain uses TRBV18 and TRBJ1-1, with 7 bases that match TRBD1. Germline V gene data show CDR1 as KGHSH and CDR2 as LQKENI. V dropped 5 bases and J dropped 6; count of bases not matched to a gene: 3. The CDR3 covers 12 residues. The CDR3 nucleotides are TGTGCCAGCTCATCGACAGGGTCTGAAGCTTTCTTT. This gives the protein CASSSTGSEAFF.

At least ten counts were recorded for this clone. The chain uses TRBV9 and TRBJ2-1; D is ambiguous. Germline values: CDR1 SGDLS, CDR2 YYNGEE. V gave up 0 bases and J gave up 10 bases, with 5 bases separating them. This CDR3 spans 11 amino acids. The CDR3 is CASSVGVEQFF. The DNA for the CDR3 is TGTGCCAGCAGCGTAGGAGTAGAGCAGTTCTTC. Together with reference TRBV9 and TRBJ2-1, the CDR3 gives the full variable domain: DSGVTQTPKHLITATGQRVTLRCSPRSGDLSVYWYQQSLDQGLQFLIQYYNGEERAKGNILERFSAQQFPDLHSELNLSSLELGDSALYFCASSVGVEQFFGPGTRLTVL.

This clone rates as medium-sized. This chain links TRBV2 with TRBJ1-2; 8 bases are shared with TRBD1. The CDR3 runs 13 residues. Trimming took 9 bases from V and 6 from J; bases not matched to a gene: 9. Germline V lookup: CDR1 SNHLY, CDR2 FYNNEI. Here the CDR3 reads CASIRGRKDGYTF. CDR3 nucleotide sequence: TGTGCCAGTATCAGGGGGCGCAAAGATGGCTACACCTTC.

This clone has more than one count but fewer than ten. V usage is TRBV5-4 and J usage is TRBJ1-1; maybe TRBD1 (6 bases). The CDR3 sequence is 14 residues long. CDR1 and CDR2 (germline): SGHNT, YYREEE (reference sequence). Trimming pared 4 bases from V and 5 bases from J, leaving 15 bases between. CDR3 residues: CASSVQGRGTEAFF. CDR3 nucleotides: TGTGCCAGCAGCGTACAGGGAAGAGGAACTGAAGCTTTCTTT.

There are a few counts of this clone. This chain joins TRBV28 and TRBJ2-7; no definite D call. Trimming shortened V by 5 bases and J by 3 bases, and 11 bases separated the two germline ends. This CDR3 region has 13 residues. Germline V gives CDR1 MDHEN, CDR2 SYDVKM. CDR3 sequence: CASSLRGHYEQYF. The CDR3 DNA reads as TGTGCCAGCAGTCTAAGAGGCCACTACGAGCAGTACTTC.

This clone is judged medium-sized. The V and J genes are TRBV19 and TRBJ1-2; D uncertain. The CDR3 consists of 12 residues. The germline CDR1 and CDR2 sequences are LNHDA and SQIVND (reference sequence). V lost 1 base and J lost 8, with 8 bases in between. The CDR3 reads CASSIVGRGYTF. In nucleotides, the CDR3 is TGTGCCAGTAGTATAGTTGGGAGAGGCTACACCTTC.

In its sample, this clone is medium-sized. The chain carries TRBV2 and TRBJ2-6; 7 bases match TRBD1. This CDR3 contains 15 residues. Germline CDR1 reads SNHLY; CDR2 reads FYNNEI. The trim removed 6 bases at V and 2 bases at J, leaving 4 bases unmatched. CDR3 in amino acids: CASSDDRAGANVLTF. The CDR3 coding sequence is TGTGCCAGCAGCGACGACAGGGCTGGGGCCAACGTCCTGACTTTC.

This clone has at least ten counts. The CDR3 nucleotides read TGTGCCAGCAGCAACGGAGGGGTCGCGACCGGGGAGCTGTTTTTT. Translated, it gives CASSNGGVATGELFF. The rearrangement uses TRBV7-6 and TRBJ2-2; TRBD2 might be the D (6 bases). Per germline, CDR1 SGHVS and CDR2 FNYEAQ. Trimming took off 5 bases at V and 5 bases at J, with 15 bases between the two ends. The CDR3 consists of 15 residues.

As regards this clone: As the CDR3 is not closed by the conserved phenylalanine or tryptophan, this likely results from a read error. DNA of the CDR3: TGTGCCAGCGGTGAAGCTTTGACAGGGGCCCGTCAGTACTTA. Amino acids: CASGEALTGARQYL. The rearrangement links TRBV6-1 to TRBJ2-7; 8 bases are a match to TRBD1. Germline lookup yields CDR1 MNHNS and CDR2 SASEGT. The CDR3 covers 14 residues.

This clone has at least ten counts. The rearrangement joins TRBV10-3 to TRBJ1-3; 7 bases map to TRBD1. Trimming cost V 6 bases and J 0 bases; bases outside gene matches: 11. The CDR3 totals 17 residues. The germline CDR1 and CDR2 sequences are ENHRY and SYGVKD. The CDR3 coding sequence is TGTGCCATCAGAACCCGACAGGGACAACCCTCTGGAAACACCATATATTTT. This translates into CAIRTRQGQPSGNTIYF.

The chain is built from TRBV30 and TRBJ2-7; 9 nucleotides match TRBD1. CDR3 length equals 15 residues. Germline-derived CDR1 and CDR2 are GTSNPN and SVGIG (reference sequence). V dropped 3 bases and J dropped 2; count of bases not matched to a gene: 8. CDR3 sequence: CAWRRGQGNTYEQYF. The CDR3 DNA reads TGTGCCTGGAGACGCGGACAGGGGAATACCTACGAGCAGTACTTC.

This clone is classed as medium-sized. The rearrangement links TRBV27 to TRBJ2-1; perhaps TRBD1 as D (6 bases). Germline V gene sequence: CDR1 MNHEY, CDR2 SMNVEV (reference sequence). Trimming shortened V by 6 bases and J by 8 bases, and 11 bases separated the two germline ends. CDR3 size: 12 residues. The CDR3 is CASRDTGHEQFF. The CDR3 region has the DNA TGTGCCAGCAGAGATACAGGGCATGAGCAGTTCTTC.

This clone was found many times. This chain uses TRBV30 with TRBJ2-7, with 8 bases identical to TRBD2. Germline V gives CDR1 GTSNPN, CDR2 SVGIG (reference sequence). J lost 1 base, V lost 5 bases, and 4 bases had no gene match. The CDR3 contains 13 residues. Here the CDR3 reads CAWLAGYSYEQYF. The CDR3 DNA sequence: TGTGCCTGGCTAGCGGGTTATTCCTACGAGCAGTACTTC.

This clone occurred many times. V gene TRBV10-2 combines with J gene TRBJ1-4; 9 bases are shared with TRBD1. This CDR3 is built from 18 residues. V lost 2 bases to trimming and J lost 8 bases; unmatched junction nucleotides: 15. CDR1 is WSHSY, CDR2 SAAADI, per germline. CDR3 loop: CASSEPFDRGTGWEKLFF. CDR3 in DNA: TGCGCCAGCAGTGAGCCATTCGACAGAGGGACAGGGTGGGAAAAACTGTTTTTT.

This clone has a count of ten or more. At the DNA level, this CDR3 is encoded by other sequences in the same sample as well. This chain joins TRBV20-1 and TRBJ1-6; TRBD1 agrees at 9 bases. V lost 7 bases, J lost 9 bases, and 10 bases stayed unmatched. The CDR3 covers 14 residues. Germline CDR1 reads DFQATT; CDR2 reads SNEGSKA (reference sequence). In DNA form, the CDR3 reads TGCAGTGTTTGGGGGACAGGGCTAAGTTCACCCCTCCACTTT. Its translation is CSVWGTGLSSPLHF.

The gene calls are TRBV11-3 and TRBJ2-7, with 11 bases that match TRBD1. The J segment lost 4 bases and the V segment lost 5 bases, leaving 7 bases of the junction unmatched. Germline V gives CDR1 SGHNT, CDR2 YENEEA. The CDR3 is 15 amino acids. Written as DNA, the CDR3 is TGTGCCAGCAGCCCTGGGGGGACAGGGGGGTACGAGCAGTACTTC. This gives the protein CASSPGGTGGYEQYF. The full variable domain, its missing parts supplied by reference TRBV11-3 and TRBJ2-7, is EAGVVQSPRYKIIEKKQPVAFWCNPISGHNTLYWYLQNLGQGPELLIRYENEEAVDDSQLPKDRFSAERLKGVDSTLKIQPAELGDSAVYLCASSPGGTGGYEQYFGPGTRLTVT.